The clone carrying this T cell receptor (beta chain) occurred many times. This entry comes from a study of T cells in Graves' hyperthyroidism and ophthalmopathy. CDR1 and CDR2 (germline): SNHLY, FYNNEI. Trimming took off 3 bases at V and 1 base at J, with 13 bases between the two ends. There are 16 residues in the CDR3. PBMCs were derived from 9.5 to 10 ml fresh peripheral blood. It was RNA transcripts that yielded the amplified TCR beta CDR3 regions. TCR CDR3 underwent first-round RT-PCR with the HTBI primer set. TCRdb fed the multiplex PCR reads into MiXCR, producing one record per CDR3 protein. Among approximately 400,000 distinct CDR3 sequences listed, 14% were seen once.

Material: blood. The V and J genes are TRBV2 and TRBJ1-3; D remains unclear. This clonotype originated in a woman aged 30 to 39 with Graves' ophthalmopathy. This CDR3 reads CASSDSRAVSGNTIYF. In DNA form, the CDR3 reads TGTGCCAGCAGTGACTCCCGGGCGGTATCTGGAAACACCATATATTTT. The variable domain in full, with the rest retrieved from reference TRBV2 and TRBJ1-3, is EPEVTQTPSHQVTQMGQEVILRCVPISNHLYFYWYRQILGQKVEFLVSFYNNEISEKSEIFDDQFSVERPDGSNFTLKIRSTKLEDSAMYFCASSDSRAVSGNTIYFGEGSWLTVV.